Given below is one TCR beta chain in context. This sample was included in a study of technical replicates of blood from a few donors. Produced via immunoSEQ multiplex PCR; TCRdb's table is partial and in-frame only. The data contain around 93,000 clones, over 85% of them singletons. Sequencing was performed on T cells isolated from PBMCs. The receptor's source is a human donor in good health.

The chain's CDR3 is CASSKAVTPGTDTQYF. CDR3 bases: TGTGCCAGTAGTAAGGCGGTTACCCCTGGCACAGATACGCAGTATTTT. The chain couples TRBV19 to TRBJ2-3, with unresolved D. From germline, CDR1 is LNHDA and CDR2 SQIVND (reference sequence). CDR3 length equals 16 residues. V gave up 4 bases and J gave up 1 base, with 15 bases separating them.